Sequencing of this TCR beta chain was carried out in a study of shared clonotypes between healthy human individuals. CDR3 size: 14 residues. Trimming left V 4 bases short and J 5 bases short, with 12 bases between. Germline CDR1 is MNHEY and CDR2 is SMNVEV (reference sequence). This clone was recorded a few times. What it binds is unknown. Sequenced by immunoSEQ multiplex PCR; TCRdb stores in-frame clones only, minus some. The sample yields approximately 2,200,000 clones, about 93% seen once. Whole-study findings and limits: Blood was the sole source, and tissue repertoires probably differ. Relative to clonotypes present in all four donors, those not shared had lower generation probabilities.

Naivety among CD8 cells was defined by CD45RO negativity and positive CCR7 selection, thereby excluding terminally differentiated effector memory CD45RA+ cells. The TCR was taken from a man aged 18 to 35 in good health. Some clones in this sample may be carry-over from other donors' samples. This chain links TRBV27 with TRBJ2-1; no reliable D call. Input material: naive CD8+ T cells from PBMCs. The CDR3 loop reads CASSWAGANNEQFF. The DNA of the CDR3 is TGTGCCAGCAGTTGGGCCGGAGCGAACAATGAGCAGTTCTTC.